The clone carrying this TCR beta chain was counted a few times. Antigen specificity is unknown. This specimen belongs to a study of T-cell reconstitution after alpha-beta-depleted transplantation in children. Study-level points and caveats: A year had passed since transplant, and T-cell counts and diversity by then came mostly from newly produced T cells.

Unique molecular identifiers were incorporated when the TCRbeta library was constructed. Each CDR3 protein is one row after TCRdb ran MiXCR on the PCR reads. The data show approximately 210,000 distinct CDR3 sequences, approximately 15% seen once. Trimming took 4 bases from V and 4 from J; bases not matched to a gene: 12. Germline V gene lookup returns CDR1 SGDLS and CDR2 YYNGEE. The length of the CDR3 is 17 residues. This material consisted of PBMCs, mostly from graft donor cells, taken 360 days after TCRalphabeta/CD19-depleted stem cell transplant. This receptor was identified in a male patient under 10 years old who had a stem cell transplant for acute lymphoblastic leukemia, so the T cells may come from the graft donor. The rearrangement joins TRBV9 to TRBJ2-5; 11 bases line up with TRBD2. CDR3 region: CASSPGASGRRGETQYF. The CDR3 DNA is TGTGCCAGCAGCCCCGGGGCTAGCGGGAGGAGAGGAGAGACCCAGTACTTC. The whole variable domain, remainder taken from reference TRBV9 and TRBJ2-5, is DSGVTQTPKHLITATGQRVTLRCSPRSGDLSVYWYQQSLDQGLQFLIQYYNGEERAKGNILERFSAQQFPDLHSELNLSSLELGDSALYFCASSPGASGRRGETQYFGPGTRLLVL.